The 21 T cell receptor beta chains in this list originate from one sample, sequenced in a study of CXCR3-negative and CXCR3-positive naive CD8 T cells. 5' RACE that incorporated UMI labels was used to prepare the TRB cDNA libraries. From its re-call of the 5' RACE reads, TCRdb lists each CDR3 protein once, without DNA. This specimen shows roughly 90,000 distinct CDR3 sequences; the ten leading clones hold roughly 1.8%. The sample comprised naive CXCR3- CD8+ T cells from blood. Sample subset: CD45RO-CCR7+CD27+CD95- naive CD8+ T cells lacking CXCR3 (TNR3-). The source of these receptors is a human donor in good health. Some clones in this sample may be carry-over from other donors' samples.

This chain joins TRBV7-2 and TRBJ2-7. CDR3 length: 12 amino acids. Per the germline V gene, CDR1 is SGHTA and CDR2 is FQGNSA. The CDR3 is CASSLDAYEQYF.

V usage is TRBV12-3 or TRBV12-4 and J usage is TRBJ2-7; the D call of TRBD1 rests on TCRdb alone, since no DNA is present to check it. CDR3 length equals 16 residues. CDR3 loop: CASSRSGQGDPYEQYF.

The J gene is TRBJ2-7, the V gene TRBV27; TCRdb indicates TRBD1, and absent DNA this call remains unverified. Germline values: CDR1 MNHEY, CDR2 SMNVEV (reference sequence). CDR3 length: 13 residues. The CDR3 reads CASSFRVTYEQYF.

The genes are TRBV6-2 or TRBV6-3 and TRBJ2-1; TCRdb returns TRBD2, unconfirmable since there is no DNA. This CDR3 spans 15 amino acids. Per germline, CDR1 MNHEY and CDR2 SVGEGT. CDR3 protein: CASDEERGVFNEQFF.

The V gene is TRBV7-9, the J gene TRBJ2-7; TCRdb's D call of TRBD1 is untestable without DNA. The CDR3 contains 17 residues. Per the germline V gene, CDR1 is SEHNR and CDR2 is FQNEAQ (reference sequence). CDR3 in amino acids: CASSREFDRGTIYEQYF.

The chain employs TRBV12-3 or TRBV12-4 and TRBJ2-3. The CDR3 runs 15 residues. The CDR3 region is CASSSPRVGTDTQYF.

This chain connects TRBV10-3 to TRBJ2-7; TCRdb's D call, TRBD1, is unchecked because there is no DNA. Germline V lookup: CDR1 ENHRY, CDR2 SYGVKD. The CDR3 covers 12 residues. CDR3: CAISERGYEQYF.

The V gene is TRBV25-1, the J gene TRBJ2-7; TCRdb returns TRBD2, unconfirmable since there is no DNA. The CDR3 loop spans 17 amino acids. Germline-derived CDR1 and CDR2 are MGHDK and SYGVNS. The CDR3 loop is CASSDPLAGDVGYEQYF.

J is TRBJ1-1 and V is TRBV7-9; TCRdb indicates TRBD1, and absent DNA this call remains unverified. Germline V CDR1 and CDR2: SEHNR, FQNEAQ (reference sequence). The CDR3 spans 13 residues. The CDR3 protein is CASSPPGSGEAFF.

The chain joins TRBV12-3 or TRBV12-4 to TRBJ2-1; TCRdb gives TRBD1 as the D gene, but with no DNA this cannot be confirmed. The CDR3 runs to 15 residues. CDR3 sequence reads: CASSFYGGSYNEQFF.

The V and J genes are TRBV6-2 or TRBV6-3 and TRBJ1-5; the D gene TCRdb calls, TRBD1, cannot be checked with no DNA. The CDR3 is 18 amino acids. From germline, CDR1 is MNHEY and CDR2 SVGEGT. The CDR3 spells CASTLAGTATNSNQPQHF.

V gene TRBV6-5 combines with J gene TRBJ2-3. The CDR3 length is 13 residues. The germline CDR1 and CDR2 sequences are MNHEY and SVGAGI. The CDR3 sequence is CASSYTETDTQYF.

The chain recombines TRBV12-3 or TRBV12-4 with TRBJ1-1; lacking DNA, the TRBD1 call made by TCRdb goes unchecked. The CDR3 totals 14 residues. CDR3: CASSLTGLVAEAFF.

The chain carries TRBV7-2 and TRBJ2-1. This CDR3 region has 14 residues. The germline CDR1 and CDR2 sequences are SGHTA and FQGNSA. The CDR3 sequence is CASSFAGPHNEQFF.

V gene TRBV7-3 combines with J gene TRBJ2-1; lacking DNA, the TRBD1 call made by TCRdb goes unchecked. Germline CDR1 is SGHTA and CDR2 is FQGTGA. CDR3 length: 14 amino acids. The chain's CDR3 is CASSLAGGRNEQFF.

The chain uses TRBV9 and TRBJ2-1. The CDR3 consists of 13 residues. Germline V lookup: CDR1 SGDLS, CDR2 YYNGEE. The CDR3 spells CASSVDAINEQFF. Full variable domain (outside the CDR3, taken from reference TRBV9 and TRBJ2-1): DSGVTQTPKHLITATGQRVTLRCSPRSGDLSVYWYQQSLDQGLQFLIQYYNGEERAKGNILERFSAQQFPDLHSELNLSSLELGDSALYFCASSVDAINEQFFGPGTRLTVL.

V is TRBV29-1 and J is TRBJ2-3; without DNA, the TCRdb call of TRBD2 cannot be checked. The CDR3 is 14 amino acids. Germline V gene data show CDR1 as SQVTM and CDR2 as ANQGSEA. The CDR3 sequence is CSVTGTSGTDTQYF.

This sequence joins TRBV9 and TRBJ2-2; as DNA is missing, the TRBD1 call by TCRdb cannot be tested. CDR3 length: 16 amino acids. Germline V gene lookup returns CDR1 SGDLS and CDR2 YYNGEE. Here the CDR3 reads CASGQGGQLYTGELFF.

The V and J genes are TRBV28 and TRBJ2-5; TCRdb's D call, TRBD2, is unchecked because there is no DNA. The CDR3 is 15 residues long. Germline V gene sequence: CDR1 MDHEN, CDR2 SYDVKM. The CDR3 protein is CASSSDLATQETQYF.

The CDR3: CSVLSGLNTEAFF. V usage is TRBV29-1 and J usage is TRBJ1-1. CDR1 and CDR2 from the germline V gene are SQVTM and ANQGSEA. The CDR3 runs to 13 residues. Drawing the rest from reference TRBV29-1 and TRBJ1-1, the complete variable domain is SAVISQKPSRDICQRGTSLTIQCQVDSQVTMMFWYRQQPGQSLTLIATANQGSEATYESGFVIDKFPISRPNLTFSTLTVSNMSPEDSSIYLCSVLSGLNTEAFFGQGTRLTVV.

The chain links TRBV7-9 to TRBJ1-1; there is no DNA to check the TCRdb D call of TRBD1. Germline lookup yields CDR1 SEHNR and CDR2 FQNEAQ (reference sequence). The CDR3 runs 13 residues. The CDR3 here is CYVQGNIATEAFF.